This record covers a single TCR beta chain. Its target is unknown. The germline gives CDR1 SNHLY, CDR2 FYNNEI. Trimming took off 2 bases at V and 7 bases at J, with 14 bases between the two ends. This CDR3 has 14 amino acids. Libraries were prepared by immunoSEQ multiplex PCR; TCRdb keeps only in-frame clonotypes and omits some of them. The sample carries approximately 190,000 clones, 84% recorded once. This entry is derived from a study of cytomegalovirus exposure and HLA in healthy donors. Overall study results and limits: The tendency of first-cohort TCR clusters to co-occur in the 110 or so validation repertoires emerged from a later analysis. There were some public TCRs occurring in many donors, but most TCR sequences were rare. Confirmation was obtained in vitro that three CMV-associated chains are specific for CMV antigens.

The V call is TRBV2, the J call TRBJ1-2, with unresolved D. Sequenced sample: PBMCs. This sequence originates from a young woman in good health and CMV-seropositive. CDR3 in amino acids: CASSEFVQVVGYTF. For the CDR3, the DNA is TGTGCCAGCAGTGAATTTGTCCAGGTTGTTGGCTACACCTTC.